This T cell receptor beta chain comes out of a study of T cell responses to AZD1222 COVID-19 vaccine. General observations from the study: Baseline seropositives among AZD1222 recipients totaled only five or six. Donors in the cohort were predominantly white British and more often female, and clonal diversity was possibly underestimated. In the spike-specific TCR repertoire, nearly half reportedly target unmutated variant regions.

Between the trimmed V and J ends, which lost 8 bases and 0 bases, there was a span of 15 bases. Germline V CDR1 and CDR2: SGDLS, YYNGEE. CDR3 length: 14 amino acids. The protocol was immunoSEQ multiplex PCR, while the TCRdb copy is restricted to in-frame clones and leaves out a portion. The table has 130,000 or so clones, less than 95% seen once; the top ten hold almost 5.5%. With respect to this clone: Its antigen is as yet unknown.

V is TRBV9 and J is TRBJ2-7; D may be TRBD1 (6 bases). Sequences were derived from peripheral blood, sampled on day 0 of AZD1222 vaccination. The sequence derives from an adult in good health. CDR3 nucleotide sequence: TGTGCCAGTAGCACAGGGCAATACTCCTACGAGCAGTACTTC. It codes for CASSTGQYSYEQYF. Supplemented by reference TRBV9 and TRBJ2-7, the full variable domain reads DSGVTQTPKHLITATGQRVTLRCSPRSGDLSVYWYQQSLDQGLQFLIQYYNGEERAKGNILERFSAQQFPDLHSELNLSSLELGDSALYFCASSTGQYSYEQYFGPGTRLTVT.